Sequencing of this T cell receptor beta chain was carried out in a study of T cells in Graves' hyperthyroidism and ophthalmopathy. The study, taken as a whole, reports: The model forecast ophthalmopathy, anticipating it by a median roughly 6.5 months before onset.

Ten or more counts support this clonotype. The antigen is undetermined. Regions amplified from RNA transcripts were the TCR beta CDR3 regions. RT-PCR in the first round (using the HTBI primer set) targeted the TCR CDR3. MiXCR, run by TCRdb on the multiplex PCR reads, gives a single entry per CDR3 protein. The sample holds about 720,000 distinct CDR3 sequences, 16% seen once. Trimming took 2 bases from V and 3 from J, leaving 9 bases between them. Germline-derived CDR1 and CDR2 are SGHVS and FNYEAQ. This CDR3 contains 14 residues. The diagnostic basis comprised clinical symptoms, serum thyroxine and TRAb, thyroid ultrasound and orbital computed tomography.

The receptor's source is a man aged 18 to 29 with Graves' hyperthyroidism. The sequenced sample was blood. The chain combines TRBV7-6 with TRBJ2-3; D might be TRBD1 or TRBD2, each matching 5 bases. The CDR3 DNA is TGTGCCAGCAGCTTACAGGGACCTACAGATACGCAGTATTTT. It specifies CASSLQGPTDTQYF.